This T cell receptor (beta chain) was documented in a study of T cells in Graves' hyperthyroidism and ophthalmopathy. Regarding the study as a whole: Appearing also in blood were most of the thyroid clonotypes expanded above 0.001.

This CDR3 has 14 amino acids. Germline V CDR1 and CDR2: SGDLS, YYNGEE. V lost 3 bases to trimming and J lost 2 bases; unmatched junction nucleotides: 3. This clonotype occurred many times. What it binds is unknown. The PBMCs studied were ones that came from approximately 9.9 ml fresh peripheral blood. TCR beta CDR3 regions were amplified from RNA transcripts. When the TCR CDR3 underwent first-round RT-PCR, the HTBI primer set was used. MiXCR was run by TCRdb on the multiplex PCR reads, yielding one entry per CDR3 protein. The sample has around 490,000 distinct CDR3 sequences, just under 20% seen once; the top ten hold roughly 44%.

Material: blood. The origin of this receptor is a man in his forties with Graves' ophthalmopathy. V usage is TRBV9 and J usage is TRBJ2-7, with TRBD1 matching 9 bases. The CDR3 nucleotides read TGTGCCAGCAGCGCGGGACAGGGAACCTACGAGCAGTACTTC. This codes for CASSAGQGTYEQYF.